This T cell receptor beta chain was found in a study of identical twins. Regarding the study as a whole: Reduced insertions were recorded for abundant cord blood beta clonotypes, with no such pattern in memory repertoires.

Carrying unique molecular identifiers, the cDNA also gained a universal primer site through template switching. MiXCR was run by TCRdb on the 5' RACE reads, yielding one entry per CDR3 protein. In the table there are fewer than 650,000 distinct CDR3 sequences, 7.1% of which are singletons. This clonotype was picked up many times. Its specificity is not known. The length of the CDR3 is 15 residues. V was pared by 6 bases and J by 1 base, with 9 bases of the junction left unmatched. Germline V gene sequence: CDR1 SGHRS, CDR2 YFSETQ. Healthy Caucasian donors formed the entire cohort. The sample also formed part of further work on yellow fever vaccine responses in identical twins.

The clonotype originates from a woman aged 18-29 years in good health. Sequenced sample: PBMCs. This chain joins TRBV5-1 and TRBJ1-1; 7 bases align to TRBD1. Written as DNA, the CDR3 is TGCGCCAGCAAGCAGGGGGGCCCGACGAACACTGAAGCTTTCTTT. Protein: CASKQGGPTNTEAFF.